The present T cell receptor beta chain was sequenced within a study of ipilimumab plus nivolumab after autologous stem cell transplantation. About the study: Typical patient got roughly 5 ipilimumab doses and fewer than 10 nivolumab doses (median).

Ipilimumab, 1 mg/kg, started 14 to 28 days after autologous transplant. Trimming pared 0 bases from V and 6 bases from J, leaving 7 bases between. This CDR3 contains 12 residues. Germline V gene sequence: CDR1 SGHRS, CDR2 YFSETQ. Clones were read by immunoSEQ multiplex PCR, and TCRdb kept only the in-frame ones, dropping some. The sample records approximately 80,000 clones, 65% to 85% being singletons. The chain recombines TRBV5-1 with TRBJ2-7; no clear D. This receptor was identified in a male donor with diffuse large B-cell lymphoma. The sequencing here drew on PBMCs, taken in a trial of ipilimumab plus nivolumab as post-transplant consolidation. This chain's CDR3 is CASSLDSVEQYF. The CDR3 DNA is TGCGCCAGCAGCTTGGACTCGGTCGAGCAGTACTTC.